This record looks at one T cell receptor (beta chain) sequence and its context. Antigen specificity is unknown. The CDR3 is 15 amino acids. V was clipped by 0 bases and J by 0 bases, with 6 bases between them. Germline CDR1 is MNHNY and CDR2 is SVGAGI (reference sequence). This specimen comes from a study of T cell responses to AZD1222 COVID-19 vaccine. Assay used: immunoSEQ multiplex PCR; TCRdb lists only in-frame clones, some missing. The sample consists of some 95,000 clones, about 90% of them appearing once. The study, taken as a whole, reports: Donors, mostly white British, included more females; clonal diversity was possibly underestimated. Only 5 to 7 AZD1222 recipients were seropositive at baseline. Spike-specific TCR breadth and depth grew following two AZD1222 doses.

This material consisted of peripheral blood, taken on day 0 of MenACWY control vaccination. The V gene is TRBV6-6, the J gene TRBJ1-3; D gene unclear. The clonotype comes from an adult in good health. CDR3 nucleotides: TGTGCCAGCAGTTACTCGGGGATCTCTGGAAACACCATATATTTT. This encodes CASSYSGISGNTIYF.